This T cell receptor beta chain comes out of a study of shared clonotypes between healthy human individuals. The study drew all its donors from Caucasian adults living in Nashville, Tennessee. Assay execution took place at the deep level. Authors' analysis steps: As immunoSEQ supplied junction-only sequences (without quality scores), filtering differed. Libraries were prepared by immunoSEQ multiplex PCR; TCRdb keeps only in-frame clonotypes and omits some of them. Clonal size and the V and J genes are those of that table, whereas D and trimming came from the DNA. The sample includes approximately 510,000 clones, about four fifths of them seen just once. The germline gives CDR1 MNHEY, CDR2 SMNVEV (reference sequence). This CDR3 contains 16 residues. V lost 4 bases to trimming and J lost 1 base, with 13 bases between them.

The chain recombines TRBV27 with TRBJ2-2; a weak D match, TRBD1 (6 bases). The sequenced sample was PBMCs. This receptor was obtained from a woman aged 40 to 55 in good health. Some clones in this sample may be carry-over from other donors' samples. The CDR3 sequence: CASSYSTGWNTGELFF. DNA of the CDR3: TGTGCCAGCAGTTACAGTACAGGGTGGAACACCGGGGAGCTGTTTTTT.